This TCR beta chain was found in a study of blood T cell repertoires in COVID-19. Study information: Donors in the United States, Italy and Spain gave samples during acute or convalescent COVID-19. The cDNA or gDNA used as material had been derived from T cells, B-cell-depleted T cells, or PBMCs.

How the authors handled the data: Nucleated cell counts were estimated from reference gene primer amplification. Data came from immunoSEQ multiplex PCR; TCRdb stores just in-frame clones and leaves some out. That table supplies the V and J calls and clone size; D and trimming were determined from the DNA. In the table there are under 250,000 clones, about 82% of which are singletons. Patients at the Seattle site were enrolled during active infection and followed longitudinally. CDR1 and CDR2 from the germline V gene are SGHTA and FQGNSA. There are 17 residues in the CDR3. Trimming removed 2 bases from V and 1 base from J; junction bases left unmatched: 10.

The sample was peripheral blood. The origin of this receptor is a woman aged 80 or older with COVID-19, enrolled during active disease. The chain links TRBV7-2 to TRBJ2-7, with 8 nucleotides matching TRBD1. CDR3 sequence reads: CASSLRPGQAISYEQYF. The CDR3 coding sequence is TGTGCCAGCAGCTTACGACCGGGACAGGCAATTTCCTACGAGCAGTACTTC.